The subject of this entry is one T cell receptor (beta chain). The antigen is not known. This specimen comes from a study of CD8+ T cells in alopecia areata. Notes on the study in general: Mice showed clearer TCR sharing than patients did, a gap that was possibly HLA-related. Clonality in the scalp and expanded CD8+ clones ranked among the top 100 were significantly decreased by tofacitinib. How baseline CD8+ expansion relates to response remains uncertain (there was one nonresponder).

Documented treatment: oral pan-JAK inhibitor, 5-10 mg twice daily. A FACSAria was used to sort CD4+ and CD8+ T cells. These cells came from PBMCs. Reverse transcribed after extraction, RNA yielded cDNA as the sequencing template. TCRdb's table, derived via immunoSEQ multiplex PCR, lists solely in-frame clones and lacks some. Of fewer than 250,000 clones listed, around 60% are singletons. The TCR sequence derives from a human donor with alopecia areata. The source material was CD4+ T cells sorted from blood, sampled around week 49, from a patient treated with tofacitinib.

The CDR3 DNA follows: TGCGCCAGCAGCCAAAGGAGGACAGGGGGCACTGAAGCTTTCTTT. It codes for CASSQRRTGGTEAFF. The rearrangement uses TRBV4-3 and TRBJ1-1, with 10 positions matching TRBD1. V shed 2 bases, J shed 4 bases, and the junction held 4 bases outside the gene matches. There are 15 residues in the CDR3. The germline CDR1 and CDR2 sequences are LGHNA and YSLEER.